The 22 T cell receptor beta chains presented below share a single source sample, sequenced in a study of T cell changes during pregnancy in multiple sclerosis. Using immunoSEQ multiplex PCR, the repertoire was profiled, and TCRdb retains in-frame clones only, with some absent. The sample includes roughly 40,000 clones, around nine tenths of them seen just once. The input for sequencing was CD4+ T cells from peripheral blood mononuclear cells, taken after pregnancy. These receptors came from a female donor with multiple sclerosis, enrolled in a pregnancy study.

The CDR3 here is CASSLSGHPRGQYF. The CDR3 DNA follows: TGTGCCAGCAGTTTATCTGGACACCCCAGGGGGCAGTACTTC. This chain connects TRBV6-5 to TRBJ2-7, with D possibly matching TRBD1 (6 bases). The germline CDR1 and CDR2 sequences are MNHEY and SVGAGI. The CDR3 totals 14 residues. V gave up 4 bases and J gave up 9 bases, with 19 bases separating them.

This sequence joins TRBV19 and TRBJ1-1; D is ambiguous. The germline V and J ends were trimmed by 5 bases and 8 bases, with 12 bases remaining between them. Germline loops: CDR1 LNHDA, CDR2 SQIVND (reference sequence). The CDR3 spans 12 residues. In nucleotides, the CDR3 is TGTGCCAGTAGTTTTTATAACAGAGAAGCTTTCTTT. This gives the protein CASSFYNREAFF.

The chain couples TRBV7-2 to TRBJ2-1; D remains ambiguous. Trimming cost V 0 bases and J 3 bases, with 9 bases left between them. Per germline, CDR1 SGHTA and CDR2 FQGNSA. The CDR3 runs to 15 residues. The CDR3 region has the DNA TGTGCCAGCAGCTTAGCCGCAACGGGCTACAATGAGCAGTTCTTC. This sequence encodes CASSLAATGYNEQFF.

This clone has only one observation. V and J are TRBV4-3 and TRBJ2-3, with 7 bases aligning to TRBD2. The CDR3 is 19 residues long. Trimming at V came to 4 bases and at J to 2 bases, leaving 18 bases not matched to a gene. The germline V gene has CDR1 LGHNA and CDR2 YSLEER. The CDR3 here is CASSPAGESGWRSTDTQYF. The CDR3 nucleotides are TGCGCCAGCAGCCCCGCGGGGGAATCGGGGTGGAGGTCCACAGATACGCAGTATTTT.

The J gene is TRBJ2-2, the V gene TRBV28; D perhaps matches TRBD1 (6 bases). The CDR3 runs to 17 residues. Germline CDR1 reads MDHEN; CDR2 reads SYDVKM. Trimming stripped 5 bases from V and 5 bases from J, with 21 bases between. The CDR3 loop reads CASSTLPARGLTGELFF. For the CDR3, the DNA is TGTGCCAGCAGTACCCTACCGGCCAGGGGTTTGACCGGGGAGCTGTTTTTT.

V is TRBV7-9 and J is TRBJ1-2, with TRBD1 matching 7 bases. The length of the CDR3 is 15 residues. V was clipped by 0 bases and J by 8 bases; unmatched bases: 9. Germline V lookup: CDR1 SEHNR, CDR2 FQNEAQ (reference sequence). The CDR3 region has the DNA TGTGCCAGCAGCTTAGCGGCAGGGGGGCTCGGAGGCTACACCTTC. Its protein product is CASSLAAGGLGGYTF.

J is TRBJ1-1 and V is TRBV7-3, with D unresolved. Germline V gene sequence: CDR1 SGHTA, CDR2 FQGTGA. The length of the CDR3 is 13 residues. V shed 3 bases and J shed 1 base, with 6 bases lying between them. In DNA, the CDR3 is TGTGCCAGCAGCTTCGGGGAGAACACTGAAGCTTTCTTT. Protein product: CASSFGENTEAFF.

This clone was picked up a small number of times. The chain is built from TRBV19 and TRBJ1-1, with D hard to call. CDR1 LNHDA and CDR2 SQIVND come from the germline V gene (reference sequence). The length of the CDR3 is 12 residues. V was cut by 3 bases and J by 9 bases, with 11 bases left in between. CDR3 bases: TGTGCCAGTAGTATTGCAGGTCTGAAAGCTTTCTTT. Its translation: CASSIAGLKAFF.

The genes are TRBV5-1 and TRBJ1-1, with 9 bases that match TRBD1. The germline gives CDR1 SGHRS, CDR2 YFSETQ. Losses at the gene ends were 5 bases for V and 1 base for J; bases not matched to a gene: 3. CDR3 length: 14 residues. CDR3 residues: CASRLGQGNTEAFF. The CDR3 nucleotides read TGCGCCAGCAGACTGGGACAGGGGAACACTGAAGCTTTCTTT.

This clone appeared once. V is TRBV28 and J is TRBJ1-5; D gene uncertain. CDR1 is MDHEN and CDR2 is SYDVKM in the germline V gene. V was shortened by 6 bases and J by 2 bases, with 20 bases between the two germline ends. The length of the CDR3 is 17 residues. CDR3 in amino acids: CASSLTRDSGGNQPQHF. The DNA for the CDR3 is TGTGCCAGCAGCCTCACCCGCGATTCCGGGGGCAATCAGCCCCAGCATTTT.

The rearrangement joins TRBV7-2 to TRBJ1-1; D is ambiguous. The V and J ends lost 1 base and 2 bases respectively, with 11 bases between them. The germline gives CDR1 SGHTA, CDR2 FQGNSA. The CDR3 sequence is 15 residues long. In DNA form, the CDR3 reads TGTGCCAGCAGCTTAGTTCCAACAGCCAACACTGAAGCTTTCTTT. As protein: CASSLVPTANTEAFF.

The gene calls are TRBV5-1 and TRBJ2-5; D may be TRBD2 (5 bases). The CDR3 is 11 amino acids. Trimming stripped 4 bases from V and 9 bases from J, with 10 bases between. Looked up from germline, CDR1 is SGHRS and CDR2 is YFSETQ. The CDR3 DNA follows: TGCGCCAGCAGCATCCTGGAGGCCCAGTACTTC. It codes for CASSILEAQYF. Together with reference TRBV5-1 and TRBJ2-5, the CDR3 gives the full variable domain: KAGVTQTPRYLIKTRGQQVTLSCSPISGHRSVSWYQQTPGQGLQFLFEYFSETQRNKGNFPGRFSGRQFSNSRSEMNVSTLELGDSALYLCASSILEAQYFGPGTRLLVL.

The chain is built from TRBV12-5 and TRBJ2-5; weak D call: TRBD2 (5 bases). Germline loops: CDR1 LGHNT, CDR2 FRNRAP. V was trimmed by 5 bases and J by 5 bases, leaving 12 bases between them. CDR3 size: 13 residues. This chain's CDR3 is CASGGPWEETQYF. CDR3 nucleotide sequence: TGTGCTAGTGGTGGCCCGTGGGAGGAGACCCAGTACTTC.

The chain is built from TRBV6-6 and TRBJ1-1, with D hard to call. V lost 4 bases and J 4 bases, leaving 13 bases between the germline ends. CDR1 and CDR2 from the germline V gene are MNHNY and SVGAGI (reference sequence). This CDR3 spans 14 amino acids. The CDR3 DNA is TGTGCCAGCAGTTCGTCGAAAGAGAGCACTGAAGCTTTCTTT. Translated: CASSSSKESTEAFF.

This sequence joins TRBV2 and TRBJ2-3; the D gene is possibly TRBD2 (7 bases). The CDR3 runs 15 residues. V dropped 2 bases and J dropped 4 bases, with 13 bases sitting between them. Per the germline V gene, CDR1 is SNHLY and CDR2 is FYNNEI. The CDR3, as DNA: TGTGCCAGCAGTGAACGACGAGGGGGGGCAGATACGCAGTATTTT. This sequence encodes CASSERRGGADTQYF.

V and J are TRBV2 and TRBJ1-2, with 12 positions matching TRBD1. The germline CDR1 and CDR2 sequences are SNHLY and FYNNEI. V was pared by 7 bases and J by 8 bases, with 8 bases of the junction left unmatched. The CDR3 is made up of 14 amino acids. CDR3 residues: CASKPGQGAIGYTF. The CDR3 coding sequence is TGTGCCAGCAAGCCGGGACAGGGGGCGATAGGCTACACCTTC.

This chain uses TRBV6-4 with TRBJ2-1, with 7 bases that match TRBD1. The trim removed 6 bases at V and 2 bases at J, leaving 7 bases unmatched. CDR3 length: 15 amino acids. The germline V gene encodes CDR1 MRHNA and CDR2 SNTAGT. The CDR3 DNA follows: TGTGCCAGCAGACAGCAGGGGGTCCCCTACAATGAGCAGTTCTTC. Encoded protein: CASRQQGVPYNEQFF.

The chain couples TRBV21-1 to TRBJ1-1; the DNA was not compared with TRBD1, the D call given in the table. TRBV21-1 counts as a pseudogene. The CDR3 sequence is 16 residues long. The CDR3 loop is CASSQNPQGANSEAFF. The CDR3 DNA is TGTGCCAGCAGCCAAAATCCCCAGGGGGCGAATTCTGAAGCTTTCTTT.

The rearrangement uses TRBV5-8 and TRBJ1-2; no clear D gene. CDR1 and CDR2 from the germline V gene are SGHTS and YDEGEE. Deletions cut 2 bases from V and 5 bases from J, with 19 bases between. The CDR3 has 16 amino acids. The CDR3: CASSFRPARGGYGYTF. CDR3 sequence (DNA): TGTGCCAGCAGCTTTAGACCTGCGCGGGGTGGGTATGGCTACACCTTC.

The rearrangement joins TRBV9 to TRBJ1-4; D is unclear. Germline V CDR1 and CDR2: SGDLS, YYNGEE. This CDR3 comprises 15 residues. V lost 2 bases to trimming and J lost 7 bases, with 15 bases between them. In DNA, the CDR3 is TGTGCCAGCAGCGTTTCCCCGGGCGGGAGTGAAAAACTGTTTTTT. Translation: CASSVSPGGSEKLFF.

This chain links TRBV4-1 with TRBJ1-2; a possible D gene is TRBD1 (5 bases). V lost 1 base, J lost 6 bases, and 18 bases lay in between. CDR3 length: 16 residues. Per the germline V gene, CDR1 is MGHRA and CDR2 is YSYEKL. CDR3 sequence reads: CASSQVGRGIGDGYTF. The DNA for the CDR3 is TGCGCCAGCAGCCAAGTAGGGCGGGGCATCGGGGATGGCTACACCTTC.

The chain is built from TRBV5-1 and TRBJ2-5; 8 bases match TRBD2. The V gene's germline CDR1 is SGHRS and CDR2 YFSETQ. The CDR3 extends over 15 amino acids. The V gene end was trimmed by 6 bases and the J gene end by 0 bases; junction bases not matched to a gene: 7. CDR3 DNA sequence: TGCGCCAGCACGCGGGGGGCTGCGTACCAAGAGACCCAGTACTTC. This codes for CASTRGAAYQETQYF.